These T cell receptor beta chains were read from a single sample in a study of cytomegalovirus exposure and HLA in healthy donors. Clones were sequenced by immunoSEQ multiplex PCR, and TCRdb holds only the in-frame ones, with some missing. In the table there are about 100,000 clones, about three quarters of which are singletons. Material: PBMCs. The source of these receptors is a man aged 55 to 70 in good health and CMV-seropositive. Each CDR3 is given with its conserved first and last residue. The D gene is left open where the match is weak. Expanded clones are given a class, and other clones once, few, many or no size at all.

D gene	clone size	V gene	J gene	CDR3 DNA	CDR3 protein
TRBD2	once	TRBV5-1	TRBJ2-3	TGCGCCAGCAGCTTGGGGGTAGCGGGGGGCACAGATACGCAGTATTTT	CASSLGVAGGTDTQYF
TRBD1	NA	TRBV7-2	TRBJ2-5	TGTGCCAGCAGCTTTACGGGCAGGGGGGAGACCCAGTACTTC	CASSFTGRGETQYF
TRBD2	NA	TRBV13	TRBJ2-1	TGTGCCAGCAGCTTAGTCCAGCGGGGGGTGAATGAGCAGTTCTTC	CASSLVQRGVNEQFF
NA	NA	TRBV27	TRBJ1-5	TGTGCCAGCTCCCTAACCCGGAATCAGCCCCAGCATTTT	CASSLTRNQPQHF
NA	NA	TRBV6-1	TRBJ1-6	TGTGCCAGCACTCCCGCCACGGGTTCACCCCTCCACTTT	CASTPATGSPLHF
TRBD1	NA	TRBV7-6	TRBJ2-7	TGTGCCAGCAGCCCCGGGACAGGGACCTACGAGCAGTACTTC	CASSPGTGTYEQYF
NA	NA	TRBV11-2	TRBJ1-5	TGTGCCAGCAGCTCTTCTCAGAGCAATCAGCCCCAGCATTTT	CASSSSQSNQPQHF
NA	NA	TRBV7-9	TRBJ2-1	TGTGCCAGCAGCTTAGGCCAGGGGATTGGCAATGAGCAGTTCTTC	CASSLGQGIGNEQFF
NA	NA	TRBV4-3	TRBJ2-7	TGCGCCAGCAGCTCAGGACAAAGCAGCTCCTACGAGCAGTACTTC	CASSSGQSSSYEQYF
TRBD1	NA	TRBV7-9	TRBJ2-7	TGTGCCAGCAGCTTAGACGCCGGACAGGGAGGCTACGAGCAGTACTTC	CASSLDAGQGGYEQYF
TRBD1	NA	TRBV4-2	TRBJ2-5	TGTGCCAGCAGCCAAGACGGACAGGGGGAGACCCAGTACTTC	CASSQDGQGETQYF
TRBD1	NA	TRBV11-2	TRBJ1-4	TGTGCCAGCAGCTTAGGCAGGGGGAGTGAAAAACTGTTTTTT	CASSLGRGSEKLFF
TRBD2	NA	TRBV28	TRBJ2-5	TGTGCCAGCAGTCCCCGGGACTGGGAGGGAAGGCAAGAGACCCAGTACTTC	CASSPRDWEGRQETQYF
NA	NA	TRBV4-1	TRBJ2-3	TGCGCCAGCAGCCAAGATTCCCAACTAACTAGCACAGATACGCAGTATTTT	CASSQDSQLTSTDTQYF
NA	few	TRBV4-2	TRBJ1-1	TGTGCCAGCAGCCAAGATCTTTCAGGCTCGTCTTTCTTT	CASSQDLSGSSFF
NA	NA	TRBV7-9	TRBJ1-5	TGTGCCAGCAGCCGCGCCTACAGTAATCAGCCCCAGCATTTT	CASSRAYSNQPQHF
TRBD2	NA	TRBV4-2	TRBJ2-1	TGTGCCAGCAGCCAAGCCCCGGGACTAGCGGGGGGGAACAATGAGCAGTTCTTC	CASSQAPGLAGGNNEQFF
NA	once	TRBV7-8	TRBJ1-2	TGTGCCAGCATTTCGGACAGAACTTCTTCCTATGGCTACACCTTC	CASISDRTSSYGYTF
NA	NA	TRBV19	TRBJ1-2	TGTGCCAGTCAATTTAGGGGAATCTATGGCTACACCTTC	CASQFRGIYGYTF
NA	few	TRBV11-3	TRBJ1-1	TGTGCCAGCAGCTCGGGACTTAACACTGAAGCTTTCTTT	CASSSGLNTEAFF
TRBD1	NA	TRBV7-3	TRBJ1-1	TGTGCCAGCAGCTACCGACAGGGGGGTGAAGCTTTCTTT	CASSYRQGGEAFF
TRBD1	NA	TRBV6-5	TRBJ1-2	TGTGCCAGCAGCGTGGGACAGGGGTTAGAATATGGCTACACCTTC	CASSVGQGLEYGYTF
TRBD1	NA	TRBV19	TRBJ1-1	TGTGCCAGTAGTGGACAGGCCACTGAAGCTTTCTTT	CASSGQATEAFF
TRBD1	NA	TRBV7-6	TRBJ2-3	TGTGCCAGCAGCTTAGAACAGGGGACAGATACGCAGTATTTT	CASSLEQGTDTQYF
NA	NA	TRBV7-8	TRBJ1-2	TGTGCCAGCAGCTTAGCGGCGACAGCTAACTATGGCTACACCTTC	CASSLAATANYGYTF
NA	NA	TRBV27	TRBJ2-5	TGTGCCAGCAGTCCGTACAACCAAGAGACCCAGTACTTC	CASSPYNQETQYF
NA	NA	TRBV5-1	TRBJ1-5	TGCGCCAGCAGCCTACAAGGGGGTTCAAATCAGCCCCAGCATTTT	CASSLQGGSNQPQHF
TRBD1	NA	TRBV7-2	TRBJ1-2	TGTGCCAGCAGCTTAGATGGGACAGGGGGCGCTGGTGGCTACACCTTC	CASSLDGTGGAGGYTF
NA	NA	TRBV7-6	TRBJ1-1	TGTGCCAGCAGCTTAGCAGAGAGCCTAAGAACTGAAGCTTTCTTT	CASSLAESLRTEAFF
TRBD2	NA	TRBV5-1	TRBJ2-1	TGCGCCAGCAGCCGGGGGGACCTAGTGGAGCAGTTCTTC	CASSRGDLVEQFF
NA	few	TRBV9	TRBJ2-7	TGTGCCAGCAGCGTAGAGCCAGGGTTGGCGGAGCAGTACTTC	CASSVEPGLAEQYF
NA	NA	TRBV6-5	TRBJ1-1	TGTGCTGCGCATGCGACAACGAACACTGAAGCTTTCTTT	CAAHATTNTEAFF
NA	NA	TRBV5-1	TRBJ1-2	TGCGCCAGCAGCTTGGCATCCGGGTTTGACGGCTACACCTTC	CASSLASGFDGYTF
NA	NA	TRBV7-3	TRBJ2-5	TGTGCCAGCAGCTTAAGGGGCGGGGTTTCGCCAGAGACCCAGTACTTC	CASSLRGGVSPETQYF
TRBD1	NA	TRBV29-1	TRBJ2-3	TGCAGCGTTCACAGGGGATCGGATACGCAGTATTTT	CSVHRGSDTQYF
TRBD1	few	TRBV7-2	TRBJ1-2	TGTGCCAGCAGCCCAGGACAGGACTATGGCTACACCTTC	CASSPGQDYGYTF
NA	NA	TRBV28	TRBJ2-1	TGTGCCAGCAGTTTTGGGGGGGCGAGTTACAATGAGCAGTTCTTC	CASSFGGASYNEQFF